The 2 T cell receptor beta chains below come from one sample, sequenced in a study of T cell responses to AZD1222 COVID-19 vaccine. The assay was immunoSEQ multiplex PCR, and TCRdb's table has in-frame clones only and misses some. The table lists around 200,000 clones, almost 90% of them singletons, with more than 0.4% in the top ten. The source material was peripheral blood, sampled on day 0 of AZD1222 vaccination. These receptors all come from an adult in good health.

The rearrangement uses TRBV3-1 (or the pseudogene TRBV3-2) and TRBJ2-2; 12 nucleotides agree with TRBD2. The CDR3 contains 18 residues. Trimming at V came to 2 bases and at J to 6 bases, leaving 10 bases not matched to a gene. Germline V gene sequence: CDR1 LGHDT, CDR2 YNNKEL (reference sequence). CDR3: CASSQPLAGGPYPGELFF. In nucleotides, the CDR3 is TGTGCCAGCAGCCAACCCCTAGCGGGGGGGCCTTATCCCGGGGAGCTGTTTTTT.

The chain links TRBV7-8 to TRBJ1-5; D may be TRBD1 (6 bases). The CDR3 runs 13 residues. V lost 5 bases, J lost 7 bases, and 12 bases lay in between. Germline V gene lookup returns CDR1 SGHVS and CDR2 FQNEAQ. The CDR3 protein is CASSGQWGQPQHF. DNA for the CDR3: TGTGCCAGCAGCGGACAGTGGGGGCAGCCCCAGCATTTT.